A selection of T cell receptor beta chains follows, all from one sample in a study of beta chain features in type 1 diabetes. TCRdb's table, derived via immunoSEQ multiplex PCR, lists solely in-frame clones and lacks some. This table has about 19,000 clones, approximately 50% appearing once. Sequencing was done on a sample of stem cell memory CD4+ T cells from blood. All receptors derive from a man younger than 35 in good health. CDR3s include the opening cysteine and the closing phenylalanine or tryptophan. A D gene is named only where the DNA matches it firmly. Clone size, where shown, is once, few, many, or a class for clones that have expanded.

d_gene,abundance,j_gene,v_gene,CDR3aa,CDR3nt
TRBD1,few,TRBJ1-2,TRBV29-1,CSVIQGATNYGYTF,TGCAGCGTCATACAGGGGGCAACTAACTATGGCTACACCTTC
-,-,TRBJ1-1,TRBV7-3,CASSPRGDSTEAFF,TGTGCCAGCTCCCCTCGGGGAGACTCCACTGAAGCTTTCTTT
-,-,TRBJ2-1,TRBV19,CASSIGANNEQFF,TGTGCCAGTAGTATCGGAGCGAACAATGAGCAGTTCTTC
-,-,TRBJ2-7,TRBV7-2,CASSLGAQEAYEQYF,TGTGCCAGCAGCTTAGGGGCACAGGAAGCCTACGAGCAGTACTTC
-,-,TRBJ2-7,TRBV5-6,CASSLEEAGAWEYF,TGTGCCAGCAGCTTGGAGGAGGCAGGAGCTTGGGAGTACTTC
TRBD2,-,TRBJ2-2,TRBV30,CAWSLWTSGRAGGELFF,TGTGCCTGGAGTCTCTGGACTAGCGGGAGGGCCGGGGGGGAGCTGTTTTTT
TRBD1,-,TRBJ2-7,TRBV28,CASSSPDRNSYEQYF,TGTGCCAGCAGTTCCCCGGACAGGAACTCCTACGAGCAGTACTTC
TRBD1,-,TRBJ1-5,TRBV28,CASSKDRGSNQPQHF,TGTGCCAGCAGTAAGGACAGGGGGTCCAATCAGCCCCAGCATTTT
-,few,TRBJ1-5,TRBV7-9,CASSLSDPSRQHQPQHF,TGTGCCAGCAGCTTAAGCGATCCGAGCAGACAGCATCAGCCCCAGCATTTT
TRBD2,few,TRBJ2-5,TRBV19,CASSIGTSGYQETQYF,TGTGCCAGTAGTATCGGGACTAGCGGCTACCAAGAGACCCAGTACTTC
TRBD1,-,TRBJ2-7,TRBV7-2,CASSPRQGGYEQYF,TGTGCCAGCAGCCCCCGACAGGGGGGGTACGAGCAGTACTTC
TRBD2,-,TRBJ2-1,TRBV10-3,CATAGGLRYEQFF,TGTGCCACCGCGGGGGGACTACGGTATGAGCAGTTCTTC
TRBD1,-,TRBJ1-2,TRBV5-8,CASSTGQYLYGYTF,TGTGCCAGCAGCACGGGACAGTACCTCTATGGCTACACCTTC
-,-,TRBJ1-1,TRBV28,CASSFRVSEAFF,TGTGCCAGCAGTTTCAGGGTGTCTGAAGCTTTCTTT
-,-,TRBJ2-7,TRBV28,CASSQQADEQYF,TGTGCCAGCAGTCAGCAGGCCGACGAGCAGTACTTC
TRBD1,few,TRBJ2-7,TRBV10-3,CATRTGKGGENTEQYF,TGTGCCACCAGGACAGGGAAAGGGGGTGAGAATACCGAGCAGTACTTC
TRBD1,-,TRBJ2-1,TRBV7-2,CASSRHTPGQGVNNEQFF,TGTGCCAGCAGCCGGCACACTCCGGGACAGGGGGTCAACAATGAGCAGTTCTTC
TRBD2,few,TRBJ2-3,TRBV7-3,CASSSLAGTSGPDTQYF,TGTGCCAGCAGCTCCTTGGCCGGGACTAGCGGACCAGATACGCAGTATTTT
TRBD1,-,TRBJ1-5,TRBV5-6,CASSLGQGSFSNQPQHF,TGTGCCAGCAGCCTAGGACAGGGAAGCTTTAGCAATCAGCCCCAGCATTTT
TRBD1,-,TRBJ2-7,TRBV7-6,CASSTRQGSYEQYF,TGTGCCAGCAGCACGAGACAGGGATCCTACGAGCAGTACTTC
-,-,TRBJ1-1,TRBV11-2,CASSSLTGRAPEAFF,TGTGCCAGCAGCTCCTTGACAGGCCGTGCCCCTGAAGCTTTCTTT
-,-,TRBJ1-4,TRBV18,CASSPRRDGNEKLFF,TGTGCCAGCTCACCAAGGCGGGACGGAAATGAAAAACTGTTTTTT
-,few,TRBJ1-5,TRBV5-5,CASSFGGGWEPQHF,TGTGCCAGCAGCTTCGGCGGAGGCTGGGAGCCCCAGCATTTT
-,few,TRBJ2-6,TRBV18,CASSRFGGDRRSGANVLTF,TGTGCCAGCTCACGTTTCGGAGGGGACAGACGCTCTGGGGCCAACGTCCTGACTTTC
-,-,TRBJ1-3,TRBV5-1,CASSLSVNVGLGNTIYF,TGCGCCAGCAGCTTGAGTGTTAATGTGGGGCTCGGAAACACCATATATTTT
TRBD1,-,TRBJ1-3,TRBV7-2,CASSLAYGQGAGNTIYF,TGTGCCAGCAGCTTAGCTTACGGACAGGGGGCGGGAAACACCATATATTTT
TRBD1,-,TRBJ2-6,TRBV11-1,CASSLDAGTAFSGAKVLTF,TGTGCCAGCAGCTTAGATGCCGGGACAGCCTTCTCTGGGGCCAAAGTCCTGACTTTC
TRBD2,-,TRBJ2-1,TRBV7-2,CASSTSSGNYNEQFF,TGTGCCAGCAGCACGTCTAGCGGAAACTACAATGAGCAGTTCTTC
-,once,TRBJ1-1,TRBV11-3,CASSRDRAEAFF,TGTGCCAGCAGCCGTGATAGAGCTGAAGCTTTCTTT
-,-,TRBJ2-5,TRBV5-1,CASSFSGSETQYF,TGCGCCAGCAGCTTTTCAGGGTCGGAGACCCAGTACTTC
-,-,TRBJ2-5,TRBV11-2,CASSLERPEAQYF,TGTGCCAGCAGCTTAGAACGGCCGGAGGCCCAGTACTTC
TRBD1,-,TRBJ2-2,TRBV29-1,CSARQGAGGELFF,TGCAGCGCCCGACAGGGGGCCGGCGGGGAGCTGTTTTTT
-,-,TRBJ2-1,TRBV7-9,CASSLSFAGPKEQFF,TGTGCCAGCAGCTTAAGCTTCGCGGGACCGAAAGAGCAGTTCTTC
TRBD2,-,TRBJ2-3,TRBV7-2,CASSPGLATDTQYF,TGTGCCAGCAGCCCGGGACTAGCAACAGATACGCAGTATTTT
-,-,TRBJ1-2,TRBV30,CAWGNRVRDGYTF,TGTGCCTGGGGGAACAGGGTTCGGGATGGCTACACCTTC
TRBD2,few,TRBJ2-1,TRBV4-2,CASSQDILSGGGNNEQFF,TGTGCCAGCAGCCAAGACATACTTAGCGGGGGAGGTAACAATGAGCAGTTCTTC
-,-,TRBJ2-3,TRBV11-2,CASSLVSYYTDTQYF,TGTGCCAGCAGCTTAGTGAGCTATTACACAGATACGCAGTATTTT
-,-,TRBJ2-4,TRBV28,CASSSSGAVAKNIQYF,TGTGCCAGCAGTTCCTCGGGAGCCGTAGCCAAAAACATTCAGTACTTC
-,-,TRBJ2-7,TRBV4-3,CASSQQPGYEQYF,TGCGCCAGCAGCCAACAGCCAGGTTACGAGCAGTACTTC
-,-,TRBJ1-1,TRBV4-2,CASSQPGVTEAFF,TGTGCCAGCAGCCAACCAGGGGTCACTGAAGCTTTCTTT
TRBD1,-,TRBJ1-2,TRBV7-2,CASRLHRGIDGYTF,TGTGCCAGCAGACTACACAGGGGTATCGATGGCTACACCTTC
-,once,TRBJ1-1,TRBV9,CASTGETEAFF,TGTGCCAGCACCGGTGAGACTGAAGCTTTCTTT
-,-,TRBJ1-2,TRBV29-1,CSVEGGARANYGYTF,TGCAGCGTTGAGGGGGGGGCGCGGGCTAACTATGGCTACACCTTC
TRBD1,-,TRBJ1-2,TRBV27,CASSLFYSLSGQGARGYTF,TGTGCCAGCAGTTTATTTTACTCGCTTTCGGGACAGGGGGCGCGAGGCTACACCTTC
TRBD1,-,TRBJ1-5,TRBV5-1,CASSPGQGGQPQHF,TGCGCCAGCAGCCCCGGACAGGGCGGACAGCCCCAGCATTTT
TRBD2,-,TRBJ2-3,TRBV7-9,CASSLLAGGGTDTQYF,TGTGCCAGCAGCTTACTAGCGGGAGGTGGCACAGATACGCAGTATTTT
-,-,TRBJ2-7,TRBV4-2,CASSQVGGTYEQYF,TGTGCCAGCAGCCAAGTTGGAGGGACGTACGAGCAGTACTTC
-,few,TRBJ2-5,TRBV2,CASSESTPGRETQYF,TGTGCCAGCAGTGAATCCACCCCGGGGAGGGAGACCCAGTACTTC